The clone carrying this T cell receptor beta chain was counted only a few times. Its specificity is unknown. The source of the sample is a study of response to subunit inactivated influenza vaccine. The J segment lost 4 bases and the V segment lost 3 bases, leaving 5 bases of the junction unmatched. Germline V gives CDR1 SGHTA, CDR2 FQGTGA. The CDR3 contains 18 residues. Study findings and constraints: It was the authors' suggestion that each seasonal influenza vaccination recruits few new T cells.

TCRdb fed the RT-PCR reads into MiXCR, producing one record per CDR3 protein. The sample records hundreds of thousands of distinct CDR3 sequences, 25% being singletons. V usage is TRBV7-3 and J usage is TRBJ2-2, with 16 positions matching TRBD2. Sequencing was performed on CD4+ T cells sorted from PBMCs, taken more than 4 days after vaccination. This receptor was taken from a man between 45 and 60 years old who received an inactivated influenza vaccine. The CDR3 region has the DNA TGTGCCAGCAGCTTGGGACTAGCGGGAGGGCCGGGCACCGGGGAGCTGTTTTTT. Translated: CASSLGLAGGPGTGELFF. Looking up the rest from reference TRBV7-3 and TRBJ2-2 gives the full variable domain: GAGVSQTPSNKVTEKGKYVELRCDPISGHTALYWYRQSLGQGPEFLIYFQGTGAADDSGLPNDRFFAVRPEGSVSTLKIQRTERGDSAVYLCASSLGLAGGPGTGELFFGEGSRLTVL.